What follows are 7 T cell receptor beta chains derived from one specimen sequenced in a study of T cells in Graves' hyperthyroidism and ophthalmopathy. RNA transcripts served as the template for amplifying TCR beta CDR3 regions. A set of HTBI primers served as the primers for a first-round RT-PCR of the TCR CDR3. Via MiXCR, TCRdb re-called the multiplex PCR reads, giving one row per CDR3 protein. The repertoire holds hundreds of thousands of distinct CDR3 sequences, with approximately 15% as singletons. Sequences were obtained from blood. The receptors were gathered from a woman aged 25 to 39 with Graves' hyperthyroidism that later progressed to Graves' ophthalmopathy.

This clonotype was counted at least ten times. The gene calls are TRBV5-1 and TRBJ2-7, with D possibly matching TRBD1 (6 bases). V gave up 4 bases and J gave up 3 bases, with 20 bases separating them. The CDR3 extends over 16 amino acids. Germline CDR1 SGHRS, CDR2 YFSETQ. The CDR3 DNA reads TGCGCCAGCAGCCCTAAACAGGGAGTAGACGTCTACGAGCAGTACTTC. This encodes CASSPKQGVDVYEQYF.

This clonotype was seen many times. The V gene is TRBV6-1, the J gene TRBJ1-4; unclear D gene. Trimming left V 7 bases short and J 5 bases short, with 11 bases between. The CDR3 contains 13 residues. Germline lookup yields CDR1 MNHNS and CDR2 SASEGT. The DNA of the CDR3 is TGTGCCAGCACCACCACGGTGAATGAAAAACTGTTTTTT. Translation: CASTTTVNEKLFF.

V usage is TRBV28 and J usage is TRBJ1-2, with TRBD1 as a possible D gene (5 bases). The V end was cut by 4 bases, the J end by 3 bases, with 12 bases between. The CDR3 consists of 14 residues. Germline V gives CDR1 MDHEN, CDR2 SYDVKM. CDR3: CASSWDDGDYGYTF. CDR3 sequence (DNA): TGTGCCAGCAGTTGGGACGATGGAGACTATGGCTACACCTTC.

This clonotype came up a few times. Just one base apart from a much larger clone, this may be a read error. The rearrangement joins TRBV30 to TRBJ1-4; tentatively, D is TRBD1 (5 bases). The V gene lost 8 bases and the J gene lost 8 bases, with 18 bases spanning the gap. Germline CDR1 GTSNPN, CDR2 SVGIG (reference sequence). This CDR3 contains 13 residues. The CDR3 DNA follows: TGTGCCCGGACCCCCGGGGGTTACGAAAAACTGTTTTTT. Translated: CARTPGGYEKLFF.

The chain carries TRBV7-2 and TRBJ2-5; D remains ambiguous. The CDR3 sequence is 12 residues long. CDR1 SGHTA and CDR2 FQGNSA come from the germline V gene. Trimming took 5 bases from V and 8 from J, leaving 12 bases between them. The CDR3 here is CASSPIFNTQYF. The CDR3 DNA reads TGTGCCAGCAGCCCAATTTTCAACACCCAGTACTTC.

This clonotype was counted ten times or more. The CDR3 coding sequence is TGTGCCAGTAGTATAGGACAGGGGCCGAACTATGGCTACACCTTC. As protein: CASSIGQGPNYGYTF. This chain uses TRBV19 with TRBJ1-2; TRBD1 aligns across 8 bases. This CDR3 has 15 amino acids. V was clipped by 1 base and J by 2 bases; unmatched bases: 3. The germline V gene encodes CDR1 LNHDA and CDR2 SQIVND (reference sequence).

This clonotype was recorded many times. The genes are TRBV29-1 and TRBJ1-1, with D hard to call. CDR3 length: 15 amino acids. The germline V and J ends were trimmed by 1 base and 4 bases, with 16 bases remaining between them. CDR1 is SQVTM, CDR2 ANQGSEA, per germline. The CDR3 sequence is CSVEARGVVITEAFF. CDR3 DNA sequence: TGCAGCGTTGAAGCACGCGGGGTGGTAATCACTGAAGCTTTCTTT.